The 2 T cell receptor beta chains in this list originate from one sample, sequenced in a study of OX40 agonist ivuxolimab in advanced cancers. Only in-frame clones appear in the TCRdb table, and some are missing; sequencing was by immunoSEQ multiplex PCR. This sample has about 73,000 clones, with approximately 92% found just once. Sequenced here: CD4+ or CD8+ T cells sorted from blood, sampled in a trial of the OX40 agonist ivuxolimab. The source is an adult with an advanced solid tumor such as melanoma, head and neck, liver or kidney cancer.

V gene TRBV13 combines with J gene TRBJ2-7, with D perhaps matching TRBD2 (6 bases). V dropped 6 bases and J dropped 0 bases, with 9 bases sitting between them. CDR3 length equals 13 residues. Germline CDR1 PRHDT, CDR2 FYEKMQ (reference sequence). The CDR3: CASSFGGSYEQYF. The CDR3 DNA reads TGTGCCAGCAGTTTCGGGGGCTCCTACGAGCAGTACTTC.

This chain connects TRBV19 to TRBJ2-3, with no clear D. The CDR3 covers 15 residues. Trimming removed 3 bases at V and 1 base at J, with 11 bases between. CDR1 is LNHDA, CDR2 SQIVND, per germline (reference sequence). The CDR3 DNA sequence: TGTGCCAGTAGTATTTTGGGCACAGGCACAGATACGCAGTATTTT. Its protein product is CASSILGTGTDTQYF.